This T cell receptor beta chain appears in the sequencing data of a study of sequential checkpoint blockade in melanoma. Some clones are missing from TCRdb's copy, which holds only in-frame ones; the method was immunoSEQ multiplex PCR. The sample has approximately 31,000 clones, about 88% seen once; the top ten hold roughly 23%. The germline V gene has CDR1 SGHDT and CDR2 YYEEEE. Trimming shortened V by 0 bases and J by 12 bases, and 15 bases separated the two germline ends. This CDR3 region has 14 residues. Treatment here: randomized to nivolumab then ipilimumab (arm A) or the reverse (arm B). From thawed PBMCs, live CD3+CD8+ cells negative for CD19 and CD56 were sorted. This clone was observed a handful of times.

This receptor was taken from a human donor with melanoma. Source: CD8+ T cells sorted from blood (inferred from file names), taken from a patient given nivolumab and ipilimumab in sequence. The chain links TRBV5-6 to TRBJ1-4; possible D gene TRBD1, 5 bases. The CDR3 loop is CASSLGARATELFF. Here the CDR3 DNA reads TGTGCCAGCAGCTTGGGGGCCAGGGCGACGGAACTGTTTTTT.